A single sample gave rise to the 9 T cell receptor beta chains below, sequenced in a study of T-cell reconstitution after alpha-beta-depleted transplantation in children. Molecular barcoding with unique molecular identifiers was used for the TCRbeta library. TCRdb re-called the PCR reads with MiXCR, one entry per CDR3 protein. The sample holds 600,000 to 700,000 distinct CDR3 sequences, 10% to 15% seen once. The source material was PBMCs, sampled before TCRalphabeta/CD19-depleted stem cell transplant. These receptors were taken from a girl aged 2 to 10 with congenital amegakaryocytic thrombocytopenia, due to receive a stem cell transplant.

This chain links TRBV15 with TRBJ2-7, with TRBD2 matching over 7 bases. After removal of 5 bases from V and 4 bases from J, the junction contained 14 bases not matched to a gene. Germline loops: CDR1 LNHNV, CDR2 YYDKDF (reference sequence). This CDR3 is built from 16 residues. CDR3 DNA sequence: TGTGCCACCAGCGGTGGTTTGAGGGGAGCGGGGTACGAGCAGTACTTC. Amino acid sequence: CATSGGLRGAGYEQYF.

This clonotype showed up many times. V gene TRBV7-2 combines with J gene TRBJ1-5; the match to TRBD1 covers 7 bases. Trimming at V came to 5 bases and at J to 2 bases, leaving 27 bases not matched to a gene. The CDR3 totals 22 residues. Germline V CDR1 and CDR2: SGHTA, FQGNSA. CDR3 protein: CASSTRRLETGYIQCGNQPQHF. The CDR3 coding sequence is TGTGCCAGCAGCACCCGGCGGTTGGAGACAGGGTATATTCAATGTGGCAATCAGCCCCAGCATTTT.

The chain couples TRBV7-2 to TRBJ2-1; D tentatively fits TRBD1 or TRBD2 (5 bases each). V was clipped by 0 bases and J by 8 bases, with 14 bases between them. CDR1 and CDR2 from the germline V gene are SGHTA and FQGNSA. This CDR3 spans 15 amino acids. The CDR3 DNA follows: TGTGCCAGCAGCTTAGCGGGACGGTTATGGGATGAGCAGTTCTTC. Translated: CASSLAGRLWDEQFF.

This sequence joins TRBV4-1 and TRBJ2-1, with TRBD2 identical over 10 bases. Germline CDR1 and CDR2: MGHRA and YSYEKL. V trimming: 1 base; J trimming: 5 bases; junction bases outside the gene matches: 8. The CDR3 has 17 amino acids. This chain's CDR3 is CASSQVLAGGLDNEQFF. The DNA for the CDR3 is TGCGCCAGCAGCCAAGTTTTAGCGGGAGGCTTGGACAATGAGCAGTTCTTC.

This rearrangement joins TRBV28 to TRBJ2-7; 8 bases map to TRBD2. Per the germline V gene, CDR1 is MDHEN and CDR2 is SYDVKM. V shed 6 bases and J 4 bases; nucleotides not matched to a gene: 8. The CDR3 is 14 residues long. CDR3 coding DNA: TGTGCCAGCAGCTCCGGGAGGGCCTCATACGAGCAGTACTTC. This translates into CASSSGRASYEQYF.

CDR3 bases: TGCAGCGTGGGCCCGGGACTAGCGGGACAGGAGCAGTTCTTC. Residues: CSVGPGLAGQEQFF. The rearrangement links TRBV29-1 to TRBJ2-1; 13 bases align to TRBD2. CDR3 length: 14 residues. V was pared by 6 bases and J by 10 bases, with 9 bases of the junction left unmatched. The germline V gene encodes CDR1 SQVTM and CDR2 ANQGSEA.

This clonotype came up many times. V gene TRBV20-1 combines with J gene TRBJ1-2, with 9 bases fitting TRBD1. The ends lost 6 bases at V and 6 bases at J; junction bases unmatched: 2. The germline CDR1 and CDR2 sequences are DFQATT and SNEGSKA (reference sequence). The CDR3 runs to 11 residues. CDR3 loop: CSATGGHGYTF. The CDR3 nucleotides read TGCAGTGCAACAGGGGGCCATGGCTACACCTTC.

This clonotype turned up a few times. This CDR3 is CAWSDPTRELTDTQYF. The DNA for the CDR3 is TGTGCCTGGAGTGACCCCACCCGGGAGCTCACAGATACGCAGTATTTT. This chain links TRBV30 with TRBJ2-3; the D gene is possibly TRBD2 (6 bases). Trimming pared 1 base from V and 2 bases from J, leaving 16 bases between. Germline CDR1 GTSNPN, CDR2 SVGIG (reference sequence). CDR3 length: 16 amino acids.

This clonotype was counted many times. This sequence joins TRBV7-9 and TRBJ2-3; D is unresolved. Germline lookup yields CDR1 SEHNR and CDR2 FQNEAQ (reference sequence). This CDR3 comprises 12 residues. Trimming took off 5 bases at V and 6 bases at J, with 9 bases between the two ends. The CDR3: CASSAEADTQYF. The CDR3 DNA sequence: TGTGCCAGCAGCGCAGAGGCCGATACGCAGTATTTT.